This TCR beta chain was retrieved from a study of spatial heterogeneity in lung cancer. Study context: Sequencing of follow-up PBMC samples took place when they were available, at a median of about two years after resection. General study results and limits: Among blood samples, ubiquitous expanded tumor TCRs appeared more at resection than at follow-up.

The germline V gene encodes CDR1 SGHTA and CDR2 FQGNSA. This CDR3 is built from 15 residues. Trimming took 2 bases from V and 1 from J; bases not matched to a gene: 2. TCRdb redid the calling of the 5' RACE reads with MiXCR, one entry per CDR3 protein. Seen here are 20,000 or so distinct CDR3 sequences, 10% observed once, and the top ten hold 36%. This clonotype was detected ten times or more. Its antigen is currently unknown. Sample time point: blood at routine non-recurrence follow-up after resection. From tumor, nontumor lung or frozen PBMC, whole RNA was taken unsorted for sequencing. Sequences were derived from PBMCs, sampled at follow-up. The origin of this receptor is a female donor with early-stage non-small cell lung cancer. The chain links TRBV7-2 to TRBJ1-5, with 7 bases fitting TRBD1. The CDR3 sequence: CASSLYRGSNQPQHF. DNA for the CDR3: TGTGCCAGCAGCTTATACAGGGGAAGCAATCAGCCCCAGCATTTT.